Below, one T cell receptor (beta chain) is given with its context. A read error is possible here, since a much larger clone lies one base away. This entry is derived from a study of Graves' ophthalmopathy and Graves' hyperthyroidism. New diagnoses, under 2 months' duration, and ages 18 to 65 characterized the hyperthyroidism patients. Amplifying from RNA transcripts, the study obtained TCR beta CDR3 regions. Second-round multiplex PCR followed a first-round RT-PCR using HTBI primers. Each CDR3 protein gets one entry after TCRdb re-called the multiplex PCR reads with MiXCR. The sample has 500,000 to 700,000 distinct CDR3 sequences; under 40% are singletons. This CDR3 has 12 amino acids.

The material sequenced was peripheral blood or thyroid tissue (not recorded which). The chain combines TRBV12-3 or TRBV12-4 with TRBJ2-7; D not certain. The receptor's source is an adult man with Graves' hyperthyroidism. The CDR3 loop is CASSLARNEQCF. CDR3 coding DNA: TGTGCCAGCAGTTTGGCCCGCAACGAGCAGTGCTTC.